Reported below is one T cell receptor beta chain. Antigen unknown. The sample originates from a study of blood T cells in healthy people across ages. For the second PCR, which ran for roughly 7 to 11 cycles, a sample-barcoded 5' primer and a J-beta primer mix were used. Via MiXCR, TCRdb re-called the 5' RACE reads, giving one row per CDR3 protein. The data show fewer than 2,000,000 distinct CDR3 sequences, approximately 40% seen once. The V gene's germline CDR1 is SGHRS and CDR2 YFSETQ. This CDR3 is 17 amino acids long. J gave up 1 base and V 2 bases, and 12 bases lay outside the gene matches. Donor samples were obtained from healthy Caucasian individuals from Russia, aged roughly 6 to 90. Study findings and constraints: Unsorted PBMCs blocked a conclusive comparison of naive and antigen-experienced cells.

The chain combines TRBV5-1 with TRBJ2-7, with 7 positions matching TRBD1. This TCR was sampled from a human donor in good health. The sample was blood. CDR3 protein: CASSLGPQGTTSYEQYF. In nucleotides, the CDR3 is TGCGCCAGCAGCTTAGGGCCACAGGGGACAACGTCCTACGAGCAGTACTTC.